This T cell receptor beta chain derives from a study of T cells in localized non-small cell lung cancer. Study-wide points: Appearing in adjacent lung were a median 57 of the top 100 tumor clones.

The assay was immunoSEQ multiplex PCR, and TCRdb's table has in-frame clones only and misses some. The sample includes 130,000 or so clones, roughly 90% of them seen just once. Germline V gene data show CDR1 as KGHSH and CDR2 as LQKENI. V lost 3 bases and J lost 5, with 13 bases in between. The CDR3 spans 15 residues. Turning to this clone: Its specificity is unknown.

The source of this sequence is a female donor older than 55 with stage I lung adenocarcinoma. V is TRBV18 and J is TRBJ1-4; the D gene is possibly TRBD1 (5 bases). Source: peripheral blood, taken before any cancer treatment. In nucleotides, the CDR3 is TGTGCCAGCTCACCCCGGGACGCCCGGAATGAAAAACTGTTTTTT. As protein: CASSPRDARNEKLFF.